This T cell receptor beta chain was captured by sequencing in a study of immune evolution from preneoplasia to lung adenocarcinoma. Whole-study findings and limits: T cell clonality was higher in KRAS-mutant than EGFR-mutant or wild-type nodules. Clonality was highest in normal lung, lower in later-stage lesions apparently.

Measured with immunoSEQ multiplex PCR; TCRdb has only the in-frame clones, and not every one. The data contain about 11,000 clones, 86% of them singletons. Trimming cost V 3 bases and J 4 bases, with 6 bases left between them. Germline loops: CDR1 MNHNS, CDR2 SASEGT. This CDR3 comprises 12 residues. Histologic diagnosis was independently verified by two lung pathologists. Concerning this clone itself: The target antigen is unknown.

Sequenced material: FFPE invasive lung adenocarcinoma tissue. This receptor was identified in a person aged 70 to 79 with invasive lung adenocarcinoma. The chain couples TRBV6-1 to TRBJ1-2, with D uncertain. CDR3 loop: CASSDRTYGYTF. DNA of the CDR3: TGTGCCAGCAGTGACAGGACCTATGGCTACACCTTC.